These 15 T cell receptor beta chains share one sample of origin, sequenced in a study of shared clonotypes between healthy human individuals. TCRdb keeps only in-frame clones here, not all; method: immunoSEQ multiplex PCR. The sample carries approximately 740,000 clones, under 80% recorded once. The sequenced material came from memory CD4+ T cells sorted from blood. Subset defined: CD45RA-negative fraction. These receptors came from a woman in her twenties or thirties in good health.

V gene TRBV9 combines with J gene TRBJ2-7; the D gene is possibly TRBD2 (7 bases). V gave up 0 bases and J gave up 4 bases, with 14 bases separating them. Per the germline V gene, CDR1 is SGDLS and CDR2 is YYNGEE. The length of the CDR3 is 15 residues. In DNA, the CDR3 is TGTGCCAGCAGCGTAGCAATAGGGAGGGGGTACGAGCAGTACTTC. It codes for CASSVAIGRGYEQYF. Looking up the rest from reference TRBV9 and TRBJ2-7 gives the full variable domain: DSGVTQTPKHLITATGQRVTLRCSPRSGDLSVYWYQQSLDQGLQFLIQYYNGEERAKGNILERFSAQQFPDLHSELNLSSLELGDSALYFCASSVAIGRGYEQYFGPGTRLTVT.

This chain connects TRBV27 to TRBJ2-7; 12 bases agree with TRBD1. CDR1 and CDR2 from the germline V gene are MNHEY and SMNVEV (reference sequence). Trimming cost V 8 bases and J 7 bases; bases outside gene matches: 9. This CDR3 spans 14 amino acids. The CDR3 here is CASGKGQGAGEQYF. For the CDR3, the DNA is TGTGCCAGCGGAAAGGGACAGGGGGCTGGAGAGCAGTACTTC.

Many counts were recorded for this clone. The CDR3 DNA reads as TGTGCCAGCAGCTTCTTAGCGGGAGTGGCTGAGCAGTTCTTC. Translating it yields CASSFLAGVAEQFF. This chain uses TRBV7-2 with TRBJ2-1; 9 bases fit TRBD2. This CDR3 region has 14 residues. V lost 3 bases and J lost 9; bases outside the gene matches: 6. Germline V gene sequence: CDR1 SGHTA, CDR2 FQGNSA.

This chain connects TRBV7-2 to TRBJ2-5; 7 nucleotides line up with TRBD1. The DNA end lines up better with TRBJ2-7; the J call may be wrong. CDR3 length: 16 amino acids. The germline V gene has CDR1 SGHTA and CDR2 FQGNSA. DNA of the CDR3: TGTGCCAGCAGCTTAAGCTTGACAGGGCTCTCCTACGAGCAGTACTTC. It specifies CASSLSLTGLSYEQYF.

The rearrangement links TRBV11-2 to TRBJ2-1, with D tentatively TRBD2 (6 bases). The CDR3 runs to 16 residues. V was pared by 3 bases and J by 0 bases, with 12 bases between. Germline values: CDR1 SGHAT, CDR2 FQNNGV. The CDR3 DNA reads as TGTGCCAGCAGCTTCCATAGCGGTAGCTCCTACAATGAGCAGTTCTTC. Translating it yields CASSFHSGSSYNEQFF.

V and J are TRBV11-2 and TRBJ2-7; TRBD2 matches 7 bases. With 3 bases clipped from V and 2 bases from J, the junction kept 7 bases outside the gene matches. The CDR3 extends over 15 amino acids. Germline V gene lookup returns CDR1 SGHAT and CDR2 FQNNGV. The CDR3 bases are TGTGCCAGCAGCTTGACGGGACTATCCACCTACGAGCAGTACTTC. As protein: CASSLTGLSTYEQYF.

This clone occurred a few times. This chain's CDR3 is CASSFIAGVYYNEQFF. CDR3 sequence (DNA): TGTGCCAGCAGCTTCATAGCGGGGGTCTACTACAATGAGCAGTTCTTC. The chain combines TRBV7-8 with TRBJ2-1; TRBD2 aligns across 9 bases. V lost 3 bases, J lost 3 bases, and 6 bases stayed unmatched. The germline V gene has CDR1 SGHVS and CDR2 FQNEAQ. This CDR3 has 16 residues.

The V and J genes are TRBV5-1 and TRBJ2-3, with D hard to call. The germline CDR1 and CDR2 sequences are SGHRS and YFSETQ. The CDR3 is 14 residues long. With 0 bases removed from V and 4 bases from J, the gap between germline ends came to 9 bases. CDR3 nucleotide sequence: TGCGCCAGCAGCTTGGCCAGGCGAGCAGATACGCAGTATTTT. The encoded protein is CASSLARRADTQYF.

There are many counts of this clone. The chain is built from TRBV28 and TRBJ2-3; TRBD2 agrees at 8 bases. J was trimmed by 0 bases and V by 6 bases; bases with no gene match: 11. The CDR3 covers 17 residues. The germline gives CDR1 MDHEN, CDR2 SYDVKM. The DNA of the CDR3 is TGTGCCAGCAGGTCCGCCCTAGCGGGCTCTAGCACAGATACGCAGTATTTT. It encodes CASRSALAGSSTDTQYF.

The V and J genes are TRBV6-1 and TRBJ2-1; D not certain. The V and J ends lost 5 bases and 13 bases respectively, with 12 bases between them. Germline V lookup: CDR1 MNHNS, CDR2 SASEGT. CDR3 length: 11 amino acids. In DNA, the CDR3 is TGTGCCAGCAGTCCACCGACAAGACAGTTCTTC. Translation: CASSPPTRQFF.

Note on this clone: Other DNA sequences in this specimen translate into the identical CDR3. J is TRBJ1-5 and V is TRBV19; no clear D gene. The V end lost 4 bases, the J end lost 1 base, and 2 bases lay between the germline ends. Germline V CDR1 and CDR2: LNHDA, SQIVND (reference sequence). CDR3 length: 12 residues. The CDR3 loop is CASSRSNQPQHF. CDR3 in DNA: TGTGCCAGTAGTAGAAGCAATCAGCCCCAGCATTTT.

The rearrangement links TRBV10-3 to TRBJ2-5, with D tentatively TRBD1 (5 bases). The CDR3 sequence is 15 residues long. The V end lost 4 bases, the J end lost 5 bases, and 17 bases lay between the germline ends. Germline CDR1 ENHRY, CDR2 SYGVKD. The CDR3 DNA follows: TGTGCCATCAGTGGCCGCGGACACCCAAGGGAGACCCAGTACTTC. Its translation is CAISGRGHPRETQYF.

The chain recombines TRBV4-2 with TRBJ2-2, with D tentatively TRBD2 (6 bases). The CDR3 runs to 16 residues. V was trimmed by 1 base and J by 2 bases, leaving 11 bases between them. CDR1 is LGHNA and CDR2 is YNFKEQ in the germline V gene. The CDR3 loop reads CASSQVVGGNTGELFF. The CDR3 DNA follows: TGTGCCAGCAGCCAAGTCGTGGGGGGAAACACCGGGGAGCTGTTTTTT.

This sequence joins TRBV11-3 and TRBJ2-7; the match to TRBD1 covers 9 bases. This CDR3 has 15 residues. V gave up 6 bases and J gave up 2 bases; unmatched junction bases: 8. The germline gives CDR1 SGHNT, CDR2 YENEEA. CDR3 protein: CASSDSGQGTYEQYF. In DNA form, the CDR3 reads TGTGCCAGCAGTGACTCGGGACAGGGAACCTACGAGCAGTACTTC.

There are a few counts of this clone. This CDR3 is also generated by other DNA sequences in the sample. The chain employs TRBV11-3 and TRBJ2-1; 8 nucleotides align to TRBD1. CDR3 length equals 17 residues. J lost 4 bases, V lost 0 bases, and 8 bases had no gene match. Per the germline V gene, CDR1 is SGHNT and CDR2 is YENEEA. The CDR3: CASSLDSGTGGYNEQFF. CDR3 in DNA: TGTGCCAGCAGCTTAGATAGCGGCACAGGGGGTTACAATGAGCAGTTCTTC.